The clone carrying this TCR beta chain was detected only once. Sequencing used immunoSEQ multiplex PCR; TCRdb keeps in-frame clones, though not all of them. Of about 210,000 clones listed, around nine tenths are singletons. This entry belongs to a study of blood T cell repertoires in COVID-19. Turning to the study itself: Both acute and convalescent COVID-19 samples were obtained from the United States, Italy and Spain.

With V trimmed by 3 bases and J by 1 base, 5 bases remained unmatched. Germline CDR1 LNHDA, CDR2 SQIVND (reference sequence). The CDR3 covers 15 residues. Specimen: peripheral blood. The rearrangement joins TRBV19 to TRBJ2-5, with 7 bases identical to TRBD2. This clonotype was obtained from a man between 35 and 55 years old with acute or convalescent COVID-19. The CDR3 coding sequence is TGTGCCAGTAGTATTATGGCGGGAGTCCAAGAGACCCAGTACTTC. Its protein is CASSIMAGVQETQYF.